Listed below are T cell receptor beta chains from one sample, sequenced in a study of control samples from healthy donors and cancer patients. Produced via immunoSEQ multiplex PCR; TCRdb's table is partial and in-frame only. The repertoire holds some 130,000 clones, with 75% to 95% as singletons. Sequenced sample: blood. The origin of the receptors is a man aged 35-49 years in good health. Both conserved end residues are part of each CDR3. Each record gives: clone size, V gene, D gene, J gene, CDR3 protein, CDR3 DNA. A D gene is named only where the DNA matches it firmly. Clone size is given for some rows only: seen once, a few or many times, or a class if the clone is expanded.

size: many
V: TRBV3-1/TRBV3-2
D: .
J: TRBJ1-3
CDR3: CASSPGSQFSGNTIYF
DNA: TGTGCCAGCAGCCCCGGATCACAATTCTCTGGAAACACCATATATTTT

size: .
V: TRBV20-1
D: .
J: TRBJ1-4
CDR3: CSARAWEKLFF
DNA: TGCAGTGCTAGAGCCTGGGAAAAACTGTTTTTT

size: .
V: TRBV11-2
D: .
J: TRBJ2-4
CDR3: CASSLVGGQGQRNIQYF
DNA: TGTGCCAGCAGCTTAGTGGGGGGCCAGGGCCAAAGAAACATTCAGTACTTC

size: .
V: TRBV11-2
D: .
J: TRBJ1-2
CDR3: CASSSSRYHGYTF
DNA: TGTGCCAGCAGCTCGTCACGGTATCATGGCTACACCTTC

size: .
V: TRBV27
D: .
J: TRBJ1-5
CDR3: CASPIDRTDSNQPQHF
DNA: TGTGCCAGCCCTATCGACAGGACAGATAGCAATCAGCCCCAGCATTTT

size: .
V: TRBV19
D: TRBD1
J: TRBJ1-5
CDR3: CASSMDRGLYSNQPQHF
DNA: TGTGCCAGTAGTATGGACAGGGGTTTGTATAGCAATCAGCCCCAGCATTTT

size: .
V: TRBV20-1
D: TRBD1
J: TRBJ1-6
CDR3: CSASPDRHSPLHF
DNA: TGCAGTGCTAGTCCGGACAGGCATTCACCCCTCCACTTT

size: few
V: TRBV24-1
D: .
J: TRBJ1-5
CDR3: CATSGSGDQPQHF
DNA: TGTGCCACCAGTGGTTCAGGCGATCAGCCCCAGCATTTT

size: .
V: TRBV9
D: TRBD1
J: TRBJ2-7
CDR3: CASSQATGGFHEQYF
DNA: TGTGCCAGCAGCCAAGCGACAGGGGGCTTCCACGAGCAGTACTTC

size: .
V: TRBV6-5
D: .
J: TRBJ2-3
CDR3: CASSYNTPDKTDTQYF
DNA: TGTGCCAGCAGCTACAACACCCCGGACAAAACAGATACGCAGTATTTT